This TCR beta chain is from a study of blood T cell repertoires in COVID-19. This CDR3 has 14 amino acids. Germline values: CDR1 KGHDR, CDR2 SFDVKD. V was trimmed by 6 bases and J by 5 bases, leaving 16 bases between them. Data came from immunoSEQ multiplex PCR; TCRdb stores just in-frame clones and leaves some out. Seen here are roughly 250,000 clones, approximately 83% observed once, and the top ten hold 2.5% to 3.5%. The source of this sequence is a woman aged 40 to 50 with acute COVID-19. V is TRBV24-1 and J is TRBJ2-7; D is unresolved. The source material was PBMCs or T cells enriched from blood (not recorded which). CDR3 sequence reads: CATSTPPPTNEQYF. CDR3 bases: TGTGCCACCAGTACCCCTCCACCTACTAACGAGCAGTACTTC.